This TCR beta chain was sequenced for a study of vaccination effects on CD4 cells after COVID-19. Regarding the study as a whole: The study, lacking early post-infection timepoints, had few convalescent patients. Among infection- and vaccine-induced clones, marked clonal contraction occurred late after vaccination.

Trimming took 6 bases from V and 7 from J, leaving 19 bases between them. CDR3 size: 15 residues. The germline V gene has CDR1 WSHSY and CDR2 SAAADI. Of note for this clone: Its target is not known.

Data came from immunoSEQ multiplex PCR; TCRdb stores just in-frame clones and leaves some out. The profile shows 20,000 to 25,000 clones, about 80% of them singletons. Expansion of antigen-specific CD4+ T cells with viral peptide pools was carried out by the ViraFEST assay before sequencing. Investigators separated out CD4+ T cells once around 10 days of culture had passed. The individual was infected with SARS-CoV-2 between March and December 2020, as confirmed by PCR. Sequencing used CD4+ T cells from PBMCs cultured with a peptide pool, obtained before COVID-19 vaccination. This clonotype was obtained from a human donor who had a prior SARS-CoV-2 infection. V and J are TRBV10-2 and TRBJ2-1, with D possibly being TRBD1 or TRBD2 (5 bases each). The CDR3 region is CASRKGPLGANEQFF. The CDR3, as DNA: TGCGCCAGCAGGAAGGGACCCTTGGGTGCTAATGAGCAGTTCTTC.